This T cell receptor beta chain was found in a study of blood T cell repertoires in COVID-19. The CDR3 runs to 15 residues. Germline V gives CDR1 MRHNA, CDR2 SNTAGT. V lost 3 bases and J lost 9; bases outside the gene matches: 8. The table came from immunoSEQ multiplex PCR; TCRdb's copy has only in-frame clones and leaves some out. The sample lists a few hundred thousand clones, more than 65% seen once, with 15% to 19% in the top ten. The chain recombines TRBV6-4 with TRBJ1-6; TRBD1 matches 7 bases. The TCR sequence derives from a person aged 65 to 79 with COVID-19, enrolled during active disease. The specimen was peripheral blood. CDR3 nucleotides: TGTGCCAGCAGTGAGGGCAGGGGGACTAGTTCACCCCTCCACTTT. Translated: CASSEGRGTSSPLHF.